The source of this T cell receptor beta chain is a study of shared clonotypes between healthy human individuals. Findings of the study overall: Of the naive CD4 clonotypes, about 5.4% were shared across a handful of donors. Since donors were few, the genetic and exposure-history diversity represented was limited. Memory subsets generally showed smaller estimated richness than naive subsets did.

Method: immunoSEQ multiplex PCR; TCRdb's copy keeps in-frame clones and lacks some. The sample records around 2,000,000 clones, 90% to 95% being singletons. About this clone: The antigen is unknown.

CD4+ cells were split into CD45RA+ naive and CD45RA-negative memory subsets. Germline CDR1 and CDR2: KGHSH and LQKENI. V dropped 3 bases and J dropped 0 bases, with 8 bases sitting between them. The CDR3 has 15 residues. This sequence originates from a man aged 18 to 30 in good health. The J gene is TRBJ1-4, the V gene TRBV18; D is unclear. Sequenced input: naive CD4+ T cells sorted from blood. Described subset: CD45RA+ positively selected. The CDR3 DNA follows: TGTGCCAGCTCACCGTCACAAGCAACTAATGAAAAACTGTTTTTT. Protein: CASSPSQATNEKLFF.